Presented here are 14 T cell receptor beta chains from one specimen sequenced in a study of blood T cells in healthy people across ages. A second roughly 6 to 11 cycle PCR used barcoded and J-beta primers. MiXCR, applied by TCRdb to the 5' RACE reads, yields one record per CDR3 protein. The sample lists approximately 1,000,000 distinct CDR3 sequences, 35% to 40% seen once, with 13% in the top ten. Sequencing was done on a sample of blood. These receptors came from a man aged 18-30 years in good health.

This clonotype has just a few counts. The chain employs TRBV7-2 and TRBJ2-1; D might be TRBD2 (5 bases). Between the trimmed V and J ends, which lost 5 bases and 3 bases, there was a span of 8 bases. The CDR3 spans 13 residues. Germline-derived CDR1 and CDR2 are SGHTA and FQGNSA. CDR3 loop: CASSISGYNEQFF. As DNA, the CDR3 is TGTGCCAGCAGCATAAGCGGCTACAATGAGCAGTTCTTC.

This clonotype has a count of ten or more. The chain uses TRBV7-2 and TRBJ1-5; the D is unclear. The CDR3 spans 12 residues. Looked up from germline, CDR1 is SGHTA and CDR2 is FQGNSA. V was clipped by 1 base and J by 3 bases, with 1 base between them. The CDR3 DNA reads TGTGCCAGCAGCTTAGTCAATCAGCCCCAGCATTTT. Its protein is CASSLVNQPQHF.

V is TRBV20-1 and J is TRBJ2-7; either TRBD1 or TRBD2 may supply D (5 bases each). Deletions cut 3 bases from V and 1 base from J, with 10 bases between. CDR1 DFQATT and CDR2 SNEGSKA come from the germline V gene (reference sequence). The CDR3 is made up of 13 amino acids. This CDR3 is CSARVGDSYEQYF. CDR3 in DNA: TGCAGTGCTAGGGTGGGGGATTCCTACGAGCAGTACTTC.

This rearrangement joins TRBV10-3 to TRBJ1-1; D remains ambiguous. The CDR3 length is 13 residues. From germline, CDR1 is ENHRY and CDR2 SYGVKD. V lost 6 bases, J lost 1 base, and 9 bases lay in between. The CDR3 nucleotides read TGTGCCATCAGGTTTAGCGAGAACACTGAAGCTTTCTTT. It encodes CAIRFSENTEAFF.

The chain employs TRBV5-1 and TRBJ2-1; 9 bases map to TRBD1. Trimming cost V 4 bases and J 4 bases; bases outside gene matches: 6. CDR1 is SGHRS and CDR2 is YFSETQ in the germline V gene. The CDR3 runs to 15 residues. This CDR3 reads CASSRTGAEYNEQFF. CDR3 coding DNA: TGCGCCAGCAGCAGGACAGGGGCCGAGTACAATGAGCAGTTCTTC.

This chain uses TRBV24-1 with TRBJ2-6; no clear D gene. The V end lost 4 bases, the J end lost 0 bases, and 9 bases lay between the germline ends. CDR3 length equals 16 residues. Germline V gene sequence: CDR1 KGHDR, CDR2 SFDVKD. The CDR3 DNA is TGTGCCACCAGTGACCAGAGTCGCTCTGGGGCCAACGTCCTGACTTTC. Its protein product is CATSDQSRSGANVLTF.

The rearrangement uses TRBV5-6 and TRBJ2-2; 10 bases fit TRBD1. The CDR3 loop spans 19 amino acids. The J segment lost 3 bases and the V segment lost 4 bases, leaving 15 bases of the junction unmatched. Germline CDR1 SGHDT, CDR2 YYEEEE. In nucleotides, the CDR3 is TGTGCCAGCAGCCAAATTGACCGGACAGGGGGGTTCGACACCGGGGAGCTGTTTTTT. Translated: CASSQIDRTGGFDTGELFF.

The rearrangement uses TRBV28 and TRBJ2-3; either TRBD1 or TRBD2 may supply D (5 bases each). Germline assignment: CDR1 MDHEN and CDR2 SYDVKM. CDR3 length equals 16 residues. Trimming left V 7 bases short and J 2 bases short, with 19 bases between. The CDR3 sequence: CASKRLTGRITDTQYF. CDR3 nucleotide sequence: TGTGCCAGCAAAAGACTGACGGGACGCATCACAGATACGCAGTATTTT.

V and J are TRBV20-1 and TRBJ1-1; a possible D gene is TRBD1 (5 bases). Germline values: CDR1 DFQATT, CDR2 SNEGSKA (reference sequence). The CDR3 spans 15 residues. V gave up 0 bases and J gave up 0 bases, with 11 bases separating them. DNA of the CDR3: TGCAGTGCTAGAGAGGCCAGGGAAATGAACACTGAAGCTTTCTTT. Protein: CSAREAREMNTEAFF.

This clonotype turned up a few times. V usage is TRBV28 and J usage is TRBJ2-5; no clear D gene. The V and J ends lost 3 bases and 1 base respectively, with 9 bases between them. Germline loops: CDR1 MDHEN, CDR2 SYDVKM. The CDR3 spans 14 residues. In DNA, the CDR3 is TGTGCCAGCAGTTTTAGCTCGGCCCAAGAGACCCAGTACTTC. Its protein is CASSFSSAQETQYF.

V is TRBV6-5 and J is TRBJ2-3, with TRBD1 matching 9 bases. Germline CDR1 MNHEY, CDR2 SVGAGI. V was pared by 5 bases and J by 10 bases, with 13 bases of the junction left unmatched. This CDR3 has 15 amino acids. The chain's CDR3 is CASSEGTGPKQSQYF. The DNA of the CDR3 is TGTGCCAGCAGTGAGGGGACAGGGCCTAAGCAATCGCAGTATTTT.

This clonotype was seen at least ten times. The chain couples TRBV6-2 or TRBV6-3 to TRBJ2-1; TRBD2 agrees at 12 bases. Germline CDR1 and CDR2: MNHEY and SVGEGT. Trimming took 10 bases from V and 4 from J; bases not matched to a gene: 8. The CDR3 length is 15 residues. CDR3 loop: CATHPSGGAYNEQFF. The CDR3 nucleotides read TGTGCCACCCACCCTAGCGGGGGGGCTTACAATGAGCAGTTCTTC.

The V gene is TRBV2, the J gene TRBJ1-2; D gene unclear. Trimming removed 3 bases at V and 2 bases at J, with 28 bases between. The germline gives CDR1 SNHLY, CDR2 FYNNEI. There are 20 residues in the CDR3. This CDR3 reads CASSDFFPPQVWQKNYGYTF. The CDR3 DNA follows: TGTGCCAGCAGTGACTTTTTTCCCCCCCAGGTGTGGCAGAAGAACTATGGCTACACCTTC.

J is TRBJ1-1 and V is TRBV5-6; possible D gene TRBD1, 5 bases. Germline V gene data show CDR1 as SGHDT and CDR2 as YYEEEE. The CDR3 is 15 amino acids. V was cut by 0 bases and J by 4 bases, with 13 bases left in between. The CDR3 is CASSLDAGQGTEAFF. DNA for the CDR3: TGTGCCAGCAGCTTGGACGCAGGGCAGGGCACTGAAGCTTTCTTT.